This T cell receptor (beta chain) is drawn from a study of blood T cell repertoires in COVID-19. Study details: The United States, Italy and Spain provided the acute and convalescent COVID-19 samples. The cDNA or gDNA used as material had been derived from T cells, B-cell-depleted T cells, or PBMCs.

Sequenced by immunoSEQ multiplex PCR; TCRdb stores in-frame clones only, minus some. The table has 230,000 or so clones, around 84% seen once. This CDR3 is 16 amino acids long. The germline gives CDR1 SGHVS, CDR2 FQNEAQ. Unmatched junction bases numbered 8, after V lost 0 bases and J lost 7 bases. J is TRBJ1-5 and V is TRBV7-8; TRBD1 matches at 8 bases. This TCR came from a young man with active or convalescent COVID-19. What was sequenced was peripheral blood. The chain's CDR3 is CASSLAGQGISQPQHF. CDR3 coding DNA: TGTGCCAGCAGCTTAGCCGGACAGGGAATTTCACAGCCCCAGCATTTT.